This T cell receptor (beta chain) was sequenced for a study of T cell changes during pregnancy in multiple sclerosis. The table came from immunoSEQ multiplex PCR; TCRdb's copy has only in-frame clones and leaves some out. The sample shows about 55,000 clones, 94% of them seen only once. The CDR3 has 15 amino acids. V lost 0 bases to trimming and J lost 5 bases, with 13 bases between them. The germline gives CDR1 MGHRA, CDR2 YSYEKL. The receptor was isolated from a female donor with multiple sclerosis, enrolled in a pregnancy study. J is TRBJ2-5 and V is TRBV4-1, with D possibly matching TRBD2 (5 bases). The sequencing used CD8+ T cells from peripheral blood mononuclear cells, collected in the third trimester of pregnancy. The CDR3 sequence is CASSQDRGPGETQYF. The CDR3 DNA sequence: TGCGCCAGCAGCCAAGATCGGGGTCCCGGGGAGACCCAGTACTTC.